One TCR beta chain is described in this entry. The CDR3 is 15 amino acids. V lost 2 bases to trimming and J lost 7 bases, with 14 bases between them. Germline CDR1 reads MNHEY; CDR2 reads SVGAGI. The record originates from a study of cytomegalovirus exposure and HLA in healthy donors. For the study at large: Most genotyped donors, 65% to 90% of around 370, had Caucasian-associated genetic ancestry.

The PCR had 60 Vbeta and 13 Jbeta primers. Sequencing was performed with immunoSEQ multiplex PCR; in TCRdb, only in-frame clones are kept and a portion is missing. This table has approximately 140,000 clones, around 78% appearing once. This chain uses TRBV6-5 with TRBJ2-2; D perhaps matches TRBD2 (5 bases). The source of this sequence is a woman aged 40-49 years in good health and CMV-seropositive. The sequenced sample was PBMCs. CDR3 region: CASSYLGEGLGELFF. The CDR3 DNA sequence: TGTGCCAGCAGTTACCTCGGGGAAGGCCTCGGGGAGCTGTTTTTT.